The 8 T cell receptor beta chains in this list originate from one sample, sequenced in a study of blood T cell repertoires in COVID-19. Libraries were prepared by immunoSEQ multiplex PCR; TCRdb keeps only in-frame clonotypes and omits some of them. The repertoire holds around 170,000 clones, roughly 86% seen once, with less than 3.5% in the top ten. Material for sequencing was peripheral blood. Source of these receptors: a woman in her thirties with active or convalescent COVID-19.

J is TRBJ2-5 and V is TRBV5-1, with 7 nucleotides matching TRBD2. V lost 4 bases, J lost 4 bases, and 7 bases stayed unmatched. This CDR3 contains 14 residues. The V gene's germline CDR1 is SGHRS and CDR2 YFSETQ. CDR3 sequence: CASSRDPGGETQYF. The CDR3 region has the DNA TGCGCCAGCAGCCGGGACCCGGGGGGAGAGACCCAGTACTTC.

The chain links TRBV6-4 to TRBJ2-1; a possible D gene is TRBD2 (6 bases). Germline assignment: CDR1 MRHNA and CDR2 SNTAGT. The CDR3 consists of 16 residues. V lost 2 bases to trimming and J lost 7 bases, with 18 bases between them. The CDR3 DNA reads as TGTGCCAGCAGTGACGGGTCGGGACTTTTGGGGAATGAGCAGTTCTTC. This encodes CASSDGSGLLGNEQFF.

The V gene is TRBV11-3, the J gene TRBJ1-2; the D is unclear. CDR1 and CDR2 from the germline V gene are SGHNT and YENEEA. The CDR3 is 12 residues long. V gave up 3 bases and J gave up 5 bases, with 7 bases separating them. DNA for the CDR3: TGTGCCAGCAGCTTGAGTTCTTATGGCTACACCTTC. It yields the protein CASSLSSYGYTF. Full variable domain (remainder filled in from reference TRBV11-3 and TRBJ1-2): EAGVVQSPRYKIIEKKQPVAFWCNPISGHNTLYWYLQNLGQGPELLIRYENEEAVDDSQLPKDRFSAERLKGVDSTLKIQPAELGDSAVYLCASSLSSYGYTFGSGTRLTVV.

As to this clone: The identical CDR3 is also encoded by other nucleotide sequences in the sample. The chain joins TRBV28 to TRBJ1-4; the D gene is possibly TRBD1 (5 bases). This CDR3 is built from 13 residues. V lost 3 bases, J lost 11 bases, and 13 bases lay in between. Looked up from germline, CDR1 is MDHEN and CDR2 is SYDVKM. The CDR3 nucleotides read TGTGCCAGCAGTTTGGGGCAGGACGAGAAACTGTTTTTT. Amino acid sequence: CASSLGQDEKLFF.

CDR3 nucleotides: TGCGCCAGCAGCCAGGCGAGTTGGGGCAACACTGAAGCTTTCTTT. This gives the protein CASSQASWGNTEAFF. The rearrangement links TRBV4-1 to TRBJ1-1; D possibly corresponds to TRBD1 (5 bases). Per the germline V gene, CDR1 is MGHRA and CDR2 is YSYEKL. Between the trimmed V and J ends, which lost 3 bases and 2 bases, there was a span of 13 bases. The CDR3 is 15 amino acids.

The rearrangement links TRBV18 to TRBJ2-7, with D possibly matching TRBD1 (6 bases). This CDR3 has 14 amino acids. From germline, CDR1 is KGHSH and CDR2 LQKENI. V was pared by 6 bases and J by 0 bases, with 12 bases between. This CDR3 reads CASSPGQSSYEQYF. CDR3 nucleotides: TGTGCCAGCTCCCCAGGACAGAGCTCCTACGAGCAGTACTTC.

The rearrangement joins TRBV4-1 to TRBJ2-5, with D hard to call. V dropped 1 base and J dropped 5 bases, with 8 bases sitting between them. The germline V gene has CDR1 MGHRA and CDR2 YSYEKL. There are 13 residues in the CDR3. The chain's CDR3 is CASSQVMLETQYF. CDR3 in DNA: TGCGCCAGCAGCCAAGTTATGTTGGAGACCCAGTACTTC.

The rearrangement uses TRBV19 and TRBJ1-5, with D possibly TRBD1 on 5 matching bases. V gave up 1 base and J gave up 7 bases, with 14 bases separating them. The germline V gene has CDR1 LNHDA and CDR2 SQIVND (reference sequence). CDR3 length: 15 residues. In DNA form, the CDR3 reads TGTGCCAGTAGTATAGGGACAAGGGGAAGCCAGCCCCAGCATTTT. This gives the protein CASSIGTRGSQPQHF.